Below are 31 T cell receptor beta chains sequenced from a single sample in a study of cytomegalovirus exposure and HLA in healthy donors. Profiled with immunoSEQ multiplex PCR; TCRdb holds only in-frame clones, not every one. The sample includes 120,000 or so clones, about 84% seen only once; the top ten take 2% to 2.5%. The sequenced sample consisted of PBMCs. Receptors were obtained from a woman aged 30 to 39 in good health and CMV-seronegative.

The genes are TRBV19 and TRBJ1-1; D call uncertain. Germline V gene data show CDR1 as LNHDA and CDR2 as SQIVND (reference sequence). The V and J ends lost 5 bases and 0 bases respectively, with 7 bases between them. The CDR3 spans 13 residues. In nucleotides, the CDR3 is TGTGCCAGTAGTCCTACAGTGAACACTGAAGCTTTCTTT. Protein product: CASSPTVNTEAFF.

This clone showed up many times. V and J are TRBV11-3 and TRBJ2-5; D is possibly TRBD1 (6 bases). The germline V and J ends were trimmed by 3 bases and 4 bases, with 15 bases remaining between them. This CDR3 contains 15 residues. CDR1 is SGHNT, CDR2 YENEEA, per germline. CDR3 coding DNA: TGTGCCAGCAGCTTGGGGGACAACAATGGAGAGACCCAGTACTTC. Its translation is CASSLGDNNGETQYF.

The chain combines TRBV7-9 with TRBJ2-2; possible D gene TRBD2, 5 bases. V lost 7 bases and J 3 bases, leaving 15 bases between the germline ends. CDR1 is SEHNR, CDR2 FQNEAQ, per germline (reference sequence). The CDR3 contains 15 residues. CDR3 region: CASIDQKEDTGELFF. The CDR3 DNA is TGTGCCAGCATCGACCAGAAGGAGGACACCGGGGAGCTGTTTTTT.

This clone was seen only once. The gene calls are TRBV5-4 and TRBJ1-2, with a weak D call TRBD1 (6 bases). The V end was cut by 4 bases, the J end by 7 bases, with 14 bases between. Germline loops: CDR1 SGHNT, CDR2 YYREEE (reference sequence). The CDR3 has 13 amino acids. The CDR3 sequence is CASSAYRVSGYTF. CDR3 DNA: TGTGCCAGCAGCGCTTACAGGGTATCTGGCTACACCTTC.

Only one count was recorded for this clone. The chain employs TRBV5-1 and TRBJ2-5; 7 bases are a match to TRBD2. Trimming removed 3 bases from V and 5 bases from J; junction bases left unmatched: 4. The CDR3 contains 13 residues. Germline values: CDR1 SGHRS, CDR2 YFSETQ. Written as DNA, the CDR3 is TGCGCCAGCAGCTACCCCGGGGGGGAGACCCAGTACTTC. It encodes CASSYPGGETQYF.

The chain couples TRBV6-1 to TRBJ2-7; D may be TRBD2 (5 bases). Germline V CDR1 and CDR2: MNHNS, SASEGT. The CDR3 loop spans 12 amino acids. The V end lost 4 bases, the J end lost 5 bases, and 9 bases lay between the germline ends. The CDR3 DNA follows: TGTGCCAGCAGTGGAGGGTCCCACGAGCAGTACTTC. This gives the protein CASSGGSHEQYF.

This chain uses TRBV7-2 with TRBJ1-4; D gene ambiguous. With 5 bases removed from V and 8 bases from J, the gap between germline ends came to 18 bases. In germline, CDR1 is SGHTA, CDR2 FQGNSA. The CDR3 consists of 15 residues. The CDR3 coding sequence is TGTGCCAGCAGCGCCTCCGGGAGTGGGAAGGAAAAACTGTTTTTT. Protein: CASSASGSGKEKLFF.

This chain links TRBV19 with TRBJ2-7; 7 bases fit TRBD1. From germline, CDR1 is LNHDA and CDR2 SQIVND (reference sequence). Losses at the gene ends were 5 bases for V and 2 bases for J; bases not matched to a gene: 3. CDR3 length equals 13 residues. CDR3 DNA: TGTGCCAGTAGTTCAACAGGGGCCTACGAGCAGTACTTC. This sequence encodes CASSSTGAYEQYF.

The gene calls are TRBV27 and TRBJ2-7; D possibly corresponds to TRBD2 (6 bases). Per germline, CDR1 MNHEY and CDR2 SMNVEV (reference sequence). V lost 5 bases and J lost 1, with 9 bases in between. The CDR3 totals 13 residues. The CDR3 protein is CASSPGLSYEQYF. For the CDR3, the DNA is TGTGCCAGCAGTCCGGGACTTTCCTACGAGCAGTACTTC.

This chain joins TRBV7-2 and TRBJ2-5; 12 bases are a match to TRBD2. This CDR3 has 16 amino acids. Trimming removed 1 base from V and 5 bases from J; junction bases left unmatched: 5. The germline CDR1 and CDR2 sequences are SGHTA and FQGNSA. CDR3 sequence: CASSLVASGGVETQYF. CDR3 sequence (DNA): TGTGCCAGCAGCTTAGTCGCTAGCGGGGGGGTGGAGACCCAGTACTTC.

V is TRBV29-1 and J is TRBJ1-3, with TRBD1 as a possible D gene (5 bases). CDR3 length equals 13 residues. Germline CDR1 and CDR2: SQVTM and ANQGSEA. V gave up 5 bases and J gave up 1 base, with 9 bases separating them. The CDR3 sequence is CSVQQGSGNTIYF. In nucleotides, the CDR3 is TGCAGCGTTCAGCAGGGATCTGGAAACACCATATATTTT.

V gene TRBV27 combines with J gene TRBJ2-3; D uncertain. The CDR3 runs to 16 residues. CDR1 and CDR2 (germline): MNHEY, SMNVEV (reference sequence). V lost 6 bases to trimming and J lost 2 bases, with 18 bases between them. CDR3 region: CASRLQADWPTDTQYF. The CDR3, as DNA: TGTGCCAGCAGACTCCAAGCAGACTGGCCCACAGATACGCAGTATTTT.

In DNA, the CDR3 is TGTGCCAGCAGCTTAGCGGGACAATTCTACGAGCAGTACTTC. It specifies CASSLAGQFYEQYF. The rearrangement joins TRBV7-9 to TRBJ2-7; D might be TRBD1 (6 bases). The V and J ends lost 0 bases and 3 bases respectively, with 9 bases between them. This CDR3 spans 14 amino acids. Germline V CDR1 and CDR2: SEHNR, FQNEAQ (reference sequence).

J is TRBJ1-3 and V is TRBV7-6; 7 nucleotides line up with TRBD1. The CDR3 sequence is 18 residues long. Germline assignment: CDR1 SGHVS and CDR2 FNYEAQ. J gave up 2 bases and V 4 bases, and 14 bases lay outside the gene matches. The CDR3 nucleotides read TGTGCCAGCAGCTCCTCAAGTGGACAGGCCTTCGCTGGAAACACCATATATTTT. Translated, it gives CASSSSSGQAFAGNTIYF.

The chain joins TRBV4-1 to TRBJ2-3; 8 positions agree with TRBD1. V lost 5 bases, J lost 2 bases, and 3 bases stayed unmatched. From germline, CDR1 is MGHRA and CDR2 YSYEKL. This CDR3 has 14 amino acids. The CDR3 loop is CASSDRGNTDTQYF. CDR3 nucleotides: TGCGCCAGCAGCGACAGGGGAAACACAGATACGCAGTATTTT.

The CDR3 is CASSYGTSGGVDEQYF. In nucleotides, the CDR3 is TGTGCCAGCAGTTATGGGACTAGCGGGGGAGTCGACGAGCAGTACTTC. This chain links TRBV6-5 with TRBJ2-7, with 14 nucleotides matching TRBD2. Germline lookup yields CDR1 MNHEY and CDR2 SVGAGI. The CDR3 has 16 residues. Trimming at V came to 3 bases and at J to 5 bases, leaving 6 bases not matched to a gene.

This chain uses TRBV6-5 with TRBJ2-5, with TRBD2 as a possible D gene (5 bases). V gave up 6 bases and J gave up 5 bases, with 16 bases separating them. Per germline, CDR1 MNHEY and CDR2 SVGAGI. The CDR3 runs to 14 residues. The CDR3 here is CASSPGLSGETQYF. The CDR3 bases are TGTGCCAGCAGCCCCGGACTTTCCGGGGAGACCCAGTACTTC.

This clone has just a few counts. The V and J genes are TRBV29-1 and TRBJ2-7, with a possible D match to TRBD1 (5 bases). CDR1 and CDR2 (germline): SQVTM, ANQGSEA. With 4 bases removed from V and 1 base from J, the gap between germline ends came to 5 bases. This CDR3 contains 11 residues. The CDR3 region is CSVGTSYEQYF. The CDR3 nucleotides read TGCAGCGTTGGGACATCCTACGAGCAGTACTTC.

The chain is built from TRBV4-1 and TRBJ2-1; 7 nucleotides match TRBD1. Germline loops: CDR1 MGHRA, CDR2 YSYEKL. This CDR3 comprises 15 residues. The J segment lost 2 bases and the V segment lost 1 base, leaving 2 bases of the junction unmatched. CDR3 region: CASSQGGTAYNEQFF. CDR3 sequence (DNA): TGCGCCAGCAGCCAAGGAGGGACAGCCTACAATGAGCAGTTCTTC.

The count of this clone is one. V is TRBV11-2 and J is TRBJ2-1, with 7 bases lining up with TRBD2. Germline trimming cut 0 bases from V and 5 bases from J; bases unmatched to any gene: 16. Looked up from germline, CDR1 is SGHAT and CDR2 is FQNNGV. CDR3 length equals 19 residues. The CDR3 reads CASSLDRFSGRQKHNEQFF. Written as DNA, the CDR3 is TGTGCCAGCAGCTTAGATCGGTTTAGCGGGCGCCAAAAACACAATGAGCAGTTCTTC.

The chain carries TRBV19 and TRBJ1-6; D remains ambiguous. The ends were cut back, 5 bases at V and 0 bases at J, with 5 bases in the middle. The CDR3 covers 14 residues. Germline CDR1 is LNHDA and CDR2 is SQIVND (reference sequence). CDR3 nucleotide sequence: TGTGCCAGTAGTTCGGGCTCCTATAATTCACCCCTCCACTTT. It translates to CASSSGSYNSPLHF.

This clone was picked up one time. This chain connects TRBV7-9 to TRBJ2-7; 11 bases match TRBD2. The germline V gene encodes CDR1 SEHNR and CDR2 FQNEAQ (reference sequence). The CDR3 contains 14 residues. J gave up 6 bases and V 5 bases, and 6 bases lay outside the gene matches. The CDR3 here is CASSRTSGPAEQYF. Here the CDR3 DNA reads TGTGCCAGCAGCCGGACTAGCGGGCCTGCCGAGCAGTACTTC. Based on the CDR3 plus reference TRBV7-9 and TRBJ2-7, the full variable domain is DTGVSQNPRHKITKRGQNVTFRCDPISEHNRLYWYRQTLGQGPEFLTYFQNEAQLEKSRLLSDRFSAERPKGSFSTLEIQRTEQGDSAMYLCASSRTSGPAEQYFGPGTRLTVT.

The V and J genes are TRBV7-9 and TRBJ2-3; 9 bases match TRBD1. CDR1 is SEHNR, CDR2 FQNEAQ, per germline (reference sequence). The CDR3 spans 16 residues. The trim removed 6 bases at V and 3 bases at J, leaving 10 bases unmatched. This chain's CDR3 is CASSSNPGQGTDTQYF. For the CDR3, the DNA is TGTGCCAGCAGTTCTAACCCGGGACAGGGTACAGATACGCAGTATTTT.

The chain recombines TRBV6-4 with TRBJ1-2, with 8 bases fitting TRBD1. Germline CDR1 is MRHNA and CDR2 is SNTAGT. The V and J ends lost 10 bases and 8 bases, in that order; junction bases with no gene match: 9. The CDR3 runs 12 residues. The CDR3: CAIPQGAGGYTF. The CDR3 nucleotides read TGTGCCATCCCTCAGGGGGCGGGGGGCTACACCTTC.

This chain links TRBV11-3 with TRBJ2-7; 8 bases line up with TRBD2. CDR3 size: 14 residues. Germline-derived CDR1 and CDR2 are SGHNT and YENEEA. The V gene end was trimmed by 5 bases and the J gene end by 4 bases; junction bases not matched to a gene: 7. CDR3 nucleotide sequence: TGTGCCAGCAGCCCCGGGACTAGTAGGTACGAGCAGTACTTC. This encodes CASSPGTSRYEQYF.

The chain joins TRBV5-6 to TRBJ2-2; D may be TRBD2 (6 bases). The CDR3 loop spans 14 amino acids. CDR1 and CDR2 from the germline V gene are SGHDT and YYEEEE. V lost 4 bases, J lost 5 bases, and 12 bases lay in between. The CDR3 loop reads CASSPGVGTGELFF. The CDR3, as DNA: TGTGCCAGCAGCCCGGGGGTAGGGACCGGGGAGCTGTTTTTT. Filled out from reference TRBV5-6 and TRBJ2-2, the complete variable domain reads DAGVTQSPTHLIKTRGQQVTLRCSPKSGHDTVSWYQQALGQGPQFIFQYYEEEERQRGNFPDRFSGHQFPNYSSELNVNALLLGDSALYLCASSPGVGTGELFFGEGSRLTVL.

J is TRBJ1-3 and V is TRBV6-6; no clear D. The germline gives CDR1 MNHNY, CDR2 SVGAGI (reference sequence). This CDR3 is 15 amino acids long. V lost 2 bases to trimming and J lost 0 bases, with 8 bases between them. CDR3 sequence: CASSYEGISGNTIYF. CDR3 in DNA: TGTGCCAGCAGTTACGAGGGCATCTCTGGAAACACCATATATTTT.

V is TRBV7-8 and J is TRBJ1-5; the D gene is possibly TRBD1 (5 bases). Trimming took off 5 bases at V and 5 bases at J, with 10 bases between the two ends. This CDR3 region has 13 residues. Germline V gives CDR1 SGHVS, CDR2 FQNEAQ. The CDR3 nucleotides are TGTGCCAGCAGCCGTGACAGAGATCAGCCCCAGCATTTT. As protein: CASSRDRDQPQHF.

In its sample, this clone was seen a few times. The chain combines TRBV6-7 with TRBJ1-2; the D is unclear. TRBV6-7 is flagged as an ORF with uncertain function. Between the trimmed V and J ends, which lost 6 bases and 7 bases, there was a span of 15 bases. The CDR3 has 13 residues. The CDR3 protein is CASSPPRVGGYTF. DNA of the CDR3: TGTGCCAGCAGCCCCCCCCGGGTGGGTGGCTACACCTTC.

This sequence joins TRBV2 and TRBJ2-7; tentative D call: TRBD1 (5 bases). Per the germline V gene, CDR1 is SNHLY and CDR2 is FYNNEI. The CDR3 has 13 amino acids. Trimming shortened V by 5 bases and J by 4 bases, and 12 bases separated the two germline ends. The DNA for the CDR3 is TGTGCCAGCAGTTCCGACAGCTCTTACGAGCAGTACTTC. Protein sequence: CASSSDSSYEQYF. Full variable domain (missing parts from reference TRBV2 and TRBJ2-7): EPEVTQTPSHQVTQMGQEVILRCVPISNHLYFYWYRQILGQKVEFLVSFYNNEISEKSEIFDDQFSVERPDGSNFTLKIRSTKLEDSAMYFCASSSDSSYEQYFGPGTRLTVT.

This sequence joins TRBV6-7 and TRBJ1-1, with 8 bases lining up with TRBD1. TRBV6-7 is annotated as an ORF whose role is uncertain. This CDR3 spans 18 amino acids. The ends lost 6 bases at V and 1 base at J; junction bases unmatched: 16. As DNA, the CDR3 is TGTGCCAGCAGGCTCCCGACATGTTGGACAGGGAAGAACACTGAAGCTTTCTTT. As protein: CASRLPTCWTGKNTEAFF.